These 6 T cell receptor beta chains were all obtained from the same sample, sequenced in a study of neurological immune-mediated disorders. From the 5' RACE reads, TCRdb called clonotypes with MiXCR, one entry per CDR3 protein. The sample lists under 80,000 distinct CDR3 sequences, around 5.2% seen once, with roughly 2.8% in the top ten. The sample taken for sequencing was PBMCs. The receptors were sampled from a woman in her 30s with multiple sclerosis.

This chain joins TRBV27 and TRBJ2-7, with D perhaps TRBD1 (6 bases). This CDR3 has 15 residues. V lost 5 bases to trimming and J lost 4 bases, with 18 bases between them. Germline V gives CDR1 MNHEY, CDR2 SMNVEV (reference sequence). The CDR3 reads CASSTALGAGYEQYF. The DNA of the CDR3 is TGTGCCAGCAGTACCGCCTTGGGGGCAGGATACGAGCAGTACTTC.

This clonotype was observed at least ten times. The chain uses TRBV3-1 and TRBJ2-2; the match to TRBD2 covers 11 bases. With V trimmed by 1 base and J by 0 bases, 7 bases remained unmatched. The CDR3 totals 19 residues. CDR1 and CDR2 from the germline V gene are LGHDT and YNNKEL (reference sequence). Here the CDR3 reads CASSQVAGTSGPNTGELFF. Here the CDR3 DNA reads TGTGCCAGCAGCCAAGTCGCCGGGACTAGCGGACCGAACACCGGGGAGCTGTTTTTT.

The sample holds many counts of this clonotype. The junction differs from germline at one of its ends, possibly a read error. The rearrangement joins TRBV5-1 to TRBJ1-6, with D possibly being TRBD1 (5 bases). Germline V gene data show CDR1 as SGHRS and CDR2 as YFSETQ. The CDR3 extends over 12 amino acids. CDR3 residues: CASSLGGGALNF. CDR3 nucleotides: TGCGCCAGCAGCTTGGGCGGGGGAGCCCTCAACTTT.

This clonotype has ten or more counts. The chain joins TRBV12-3 or TRBV12-4 to TRBJ1-2; D remains ambiguous. V shed 3 bases and J shed 5 bases, with 4 bases lying between them. This CDR3 contains 11 residues. The DNA of the CDR3 is TGTGCCAGCAGTTTCGGGTATGGCTACACCTTC. Translation gives CASSFGYGYTF.

This clonotype was found many times. As DNA, the CDR3 is TGCGCCAGCAGTTTGCGGGGGGCAGGCAATGAGCAGTTCTTC. Translating it yields CASSLRGAGNEQFF. The V and J genes are TRBV5-1 and TRBJ2-1; TRBD2 matches 8 bases. Germline loops: CDR1 SGHRS, CDR2 YFSETQ. This CDR3 has 14 amino acids. The V and J ends lost 5 bases and 6 bases, in that order; junction bases with no gene match: 7.

The rearrangement uses TRBV11-2 and TRBJ2-1; 9 bases align to TRBD2. The CDR3 sequence is 16 residues long. CDR1 is SGHAT, CDR2 FQNNGV, per germline. Trimming removed 3 bases from V and 0 bases from J; junction bases left unmatched: 3. The CDR3 DNA reads TGTGCCAGCAGCTTCTTAGCGGGGGCCTCCTACAATGAGCAGTTCTTC. This gives the protein CASSFLAGASYNEQFF.